This is a list of T cell receptor beta chains from one sample in a study of blood T cell repertoires in COVID-19. Profiling relied on immunoSEQ multiplex PCR, and the TCRdb table lists in-frame clones only, not all of them. The table shows over 300,000 clones, with about 90% occurring only once. Sequencing was done on a sample of peripheral blood. The source is a man in his late teens or twenties with active or convalescent COVID-19. Each CDR3 is given with its conserved first and last residue. D genes are given only for firm matches.

D gene: TRBD2
J gene: TRBJ2-3
V gene: TRBV5-1
CDR3 DNA: TGCGCCAGCAGCTTGGCTAGCGGGAGAACAGATACGCAGTATTTT
CDR3 protein: CASSLASGRTDTQYF

D gene: -
J gene: TRBJ1-2
V gene: TRBV6-6
CDR3 DNA: TGTGCCAGCAAATTGCCCGGGAGTTACGACTATGGCTACACCTTC
CDR3 protein: CASKLPGSYDYGYTF

D gene: -
J gene: TRBJ2-3
V gene: TRBV5-1
CDR3 DNA: TGCGCCAGCAGCTTTGAAGGCCTAGACACAGATACGCAGTATTTT
CDR3 protein: CASSFEGLDTDTQYF

D gene: TRBD1
J gene: TRBJ1-1
V gene: TRBV5-1
CDR3 DNA: TGCGCCAGCGCCCACTCTCAGACAGGGGACATGAACACTGAAGCTTTCTTT
CDR3 protein: CASAHSQTGDMNTEAFF

D gene: -
J gene: TRBJ1-1
V gene: TRBV11-3
CDR3 DNA: TGTGCCAGCACCATGGGCCCCGGTACTGAAGCTTTCTTT
CDR3 protein: CASTMGPGTEAFF

D gene: TRBD1
J gene: TRBJ1-2
V gene: TRBV18
CDR3 DNA: TGTGCCAGCTCAGCAGGTCCCGGGACAGCAAGGGGAGGTGGCTACACCTTC
CDR3 protein: CASSAGPGTARGGGYTF

D gene: -
J gene: TRBJ1-3
V gene: TRBV7-2
CDR3 DNA: TGTGCCAGCAGCCCGACAGTTCCTGGAAACACCATATATTTT
CDR3 protein: CASSPTVPGNTIYF

D gene: -
J gene: TRBJ1-3
V gene: TRBV29-1
CDR3 DNA: TGCAGCGTCACTGACGGACTGCGACCCTTTGGAAACACCATATATTTT
CDR3 protein: CSVTDGLRPFGNTIYF

D gene: TRBD2
J gene: TRBJ2-2
V gene: TRBV7-2
CDR3 DNA: TGTGCCAGCCCCCCAGGGGCTAGCGGGAGGGTGTTGACCGGGGAGCTGTTTTTT
CDR3 protein: CASPPGASGRVLTGELFF

D gene: -
J gene: TRBJ2-7
V gene: TRBV5-6
CDR3 DNA: TGTGCCAGCAGCTTGGCCGTGGGGCGCCGATCCTACGAGCAGTACTTC
CDR3 protein: CASSLAVGRRSYEQYF

D gene: TRBD2
J gene: TRBJ2-7
V gene: TRBV15
CDR3 DNA: TGTGCCACCAGCGGAGACCGACTAGCGGCCTACGAGCAGTACTTC
CDR3 protein: CATSGDRLAAYEQYF

D gene: -
J gene: TRBJ2-3
V gene: TRBV7-8
CDR3 DNA: TGTGCCAGCAGCTGGAGACTCACAGATACGCAGTATTTT
CDR3 protein: CASSWRLTDTQYF

D gene: -
J gene: TRBJ1-1
V gene: TRBV18
CDR3 DNA: TGTGCCAGCTCACCGACAGGGAACACTGAAGCTTTCTTT
CDR3 protein: CASSPTGNTEAFF

D gene: -
J gene: TRBJ2-5
V gene: TRBV6-5
CDR3 DNA: TGTGCCAGCAGTCGAATGGAGGGGCAAGAGACCCAGTACTTC
CDR3 protein: CASSRMEGQETQYF

D gene: -
J gene: TRBJ1-3
V gene: TRBV28
CDR3 DNA: TGTGCCAGCAGACCCGCTAGGGGCTCTGGAAACACCATATATTTT
CDR3 protein: CASRPARGSGNTIYF

D gene: -
J gene: TRBJ2-3
V gene: TRBV7-8
CDR3 DNA: TGTGCCAGCAGCTTAGCGCGGGGCAGTGCCACAGATACGCAGTATTTT
CDR3 protein: CASSLARGSATDTQYF

D gene: -
J gene: TRBJ2-3
V gene: TRBV4-1
CDR3 DNA: TGCGCCAGCCGGGACTCCAGCACAGATACGCAGTATTTT
CDR3 protein: CASRDSSTDTQYF

D gene: TRBD1
J gene: TRBJ1-2
V gene: TRBV7-9
CDR3 DNA: TGTGCCAGCAGCTTAGGACAGGGGATGCGCTACACCTTC
CDR3 protein: CASSLGQGMRYTF

D gene: TRBD1
J gene: TRBJ2-4
V gene: TRBV25-1
CDR3 DNA: TGTGCCAGCAGTGAGACTGGACAGGGACGAATAGCCAAAAACATTCAGTACTTC
CDR3 protein: CASSETGQGRIAKNIQYF

D gene: TRBD2
J gene: TRBJ2-3
V gene: TRBV18
CDR3 DNA: TGTGCCAGCTCACCACGATTCGGACAAGCGGGGGGGCCAGCAGATACGCAGTATTTT
CDR3 protein: CASSPRFGQAGGPADTQYF

D gene: -
J gene: TRBJ2-4
V gene: TRBV28
CDR3 DNA: TGTGCCAGCAGTTCCATCGGGGATGGGCTAGCCAAAAACATTCAGTACTTC
CDR3 protein: CASSSIGDGLAKNIQYF

D gene: -
J gene: TRBJ2-3
V gene: TRBV27
CDR3 DNA: TGTGCCAGCACCGACTCCTATCGCACAGATACGCAGTATTTT
CDR3 protein: CASTDSYRTDTQYF

D gene: TRBD2
J gene: TRBJ2-1
V gene: TRBV7-3
CDR3 DNA: TGTGCCAGCAGCCTACTAGCGGGCGCCTACAATGAGCAGTTCTTC
CDR3 protein: CASSLLAGAYNEQFF

D gene: TRBD1
J gene: TRBJ1-1
V gene: TRBV9
CDR3 DNA: TGTGCCAGCAGCGTAGTTCATTGGGACAGCCGTTACACTGAAGCTTTCTTT
CDR3 protein: CASSVVHWDSRYTEAFF

D gene: -
J gene: TRBJ2-1
V gene: TRBV2
CDR3 DNA: TGTGCCAGCAGTGAGACTGGCTACAATGAGCAGTTCTTC
CDR3 protein: CASSETGYNEQFF

D gene: -
J gene: TRBJ2-7
V gene: TRBV7-2
CDR3 DNA: TGTGCCAGCAGCCCAGAAGGACAGACGACGACCTACGAGCAGTACTTC
CDR3 protein: CASSPEGQTTTYEQYF

D gene: -
J gene: TRBJ2-7
V gene: TRBV19
CDR3 DNA: TGTGCCAGTAGTACCCCCCGGGTTAGCGGACCGTACGAGCAGTACTTC
CDR3 protein: CASSTPRVSGPYEQYF

D gene: TRBD1
J gene: TRBJ1-1
V gene: TRBV28
CDR3 DNA: TGTGCCAGCAGCTCTGACAGGGTTTACACTGAAGCTTTCTTT
CDR3 protein: CASSSDRVYTEAFF